A selection of T cell receptor beta chains follows, all from one sample in a study of blood T cell repertoires in COVID-19. TCRdb's copy holds only in-frame clones and misses some; the assay was immunoSEQ multiplex PCR. Here the sample spans some 52,000 clones, over 75% being singletons. The sample comprised peripheral blood. These receptor sequences come from a human donor with active COVID-19. The donor label of this sample is uncertain. Both conserved end residues are part of each CDR3. Fields, in order: J gene, V gene, clone size, D gene, CDR3 DNA, CDR3 protein. D genes are given only for firm matches. Size is omitted from some rows. Given values are once, few, many or a class for expanded clones.

TRBJ1-2	TRBV18	-	-	TGTGCCAGCTCTCGGAGACAACAGGAAAACTATGGCTACACCTTC	CASSRRQQENYGYTF
TRBJ2-5	TRBV7-2	-	TRBD2	TGTGCCAGCAGCTTAGATTGGGAGGGGACCCAGTACTTC	CASSLDWEGTQYF
TRBJ1-2	TRBV10-3	-	TRBD1	TGTGCCATCAGTGAGGGAGACAGGGGCTCTATTGATGGCTACACCTTC	CAISEGDRGSIDGYTF
TRBJ1-2	TRBV9	-	-	TGTGCCAGCAGCGTAGTAGGCTCAGACTTCTATGGCTACACCTTC	CASSVVGSDFYGYTF
TRBJ1-1	TRBV5-5	-	-	TGTGCCAGCAGCTTGGCCCCAGGGGACACTGAAGCTTTCTTT	CASSLAPGDTEAFF
TRBJ1-2	TRBV18	-	-	TGTGCCAGCTCACGGGAGGCAGGCATGATGTCCTATGGCTACACCTTC	CASSREAGMMSYGYTF
TRBJ2-3	TRBV29-1	-	TRBD1	TGCAGCGTCACGACAGGGACGTTCGGGGATACGCAGTATTTT	CSVTTGTFGDTQYF
TRBJ2-1	TRBV18	-	-	TGTGCCAGCTCACCATTACAGGCCAAGTCCTACAATGAGCAGTTCTTC	CASSPLQAKSYNEQFF
TRBJ2-2	TRBV20-1	few	-	TGCAGTGCTAGTCCCCAGGGGTTTTTGAACACCGGGGAGCTGTTTTTT	CSASPQGFLNTGELFF
TRBJ2-5	TRBV7-2	-	TRBD2	TGTGCCAGCAGCCGGAGCGGGGGGGCCGTGGAGACCCAGTACTTC	CASSRSGGAVETQYF
TRBJ2-2	TRBV7-9	once	TRBD2	TGTGCCAGCAGCCCTCGACTAGCGGGGGCGCGAAACACCGGGGAGCTGTTTTTT	CASSPRLAGARNTGELFF
TRBJ2-5	TRBV19	-	-	TGTGCCAGTAGTATCGTAGCCCAAGAGACCCAGTACTTC	CASSIVAQETQYF
TRBJ2-2	TRBV7-2	-	TRBD1	TGTGCCAGCAGCTATGCAGGGGGCCTACCCGGGGAGCTGTTTTTT	CASSYAGGLPGELFF
TRBJ2-1	TRBV20-1	-	TRBD2	TGCAGTGCTAGTTTGAGCGGGGCCTACAATGAGCAGTTCTTC	CSASLSGAYNEQFF
TRBJ2-5	TRBV11-2	-	-	TGTGCCAGCAGCTCGACTGGGACCCAGTACTTC	CASSSTGTQYF
TRBJ1-3	TRBV29-1	-	-	TGCAGCGTTGAACGCAGATCTGGAAACACCATATATTTT	CSVERRSGNTIYF
TRBJ2-3	TRBV29-1	-	TRBD1	TGCAGCGTGTTCGACAGGGACATTTGGGGTACGCAGTATTTT	CSVFDRDIWGTQYF
TRBJ2-7	TRBV2	few	TRBD2	TGTGCCAGCAGCTCCAACGGACTAGCGGGGGTTGGCGAGCAGTACTTC	CASSSNGLAGVGEQYF
TRBJ1-5	TRBV6-6	-	TRBD1	TGTGCCAGCAGGCATGGGGGACAGGGGGCTAGTCAGCCCCAGCATTTT	CASRHGGQGASQPQHF
TRBJ2-6	TRBV18	-	-	TGTGCCAGCTCACCACGGGCAGCGGATAACGTCCTGACTTTC	CASSPRAADNVLTF
TRBJ2-3	TRBV21-1	-	-	TGTGCCAGCAGCAAGACCCCGGTGCAGGAGACTAGCGGGGGGGCCTATAGCACAGATACGCAGTATTTT	CASSKTPVQETSGGAYSTDTQYF
TRBJ1-2	TRBV14	-	-	TGTGCCAGCAGCCACGTCGGGACTGAGAGAAACTATGGCTACACCTTC	CASSHVGTERNYGYTF
TRBJ2-5	TRBV19	-	TRBD1	TGTGCCAGTAGTATAGACCCAGGGGGTAATTTCAAGACCCAGTACTTC	CASSIDPGGNFKTQYF
TRBJ2-2	TRBV19	few	TRBD1	TGTGCCAGTAGTACCCCCCAGGGGGCCTTCACCGGGGAGCTGTTTTTT	CASSTPQGAFTGELFF
TRBJ1-5	TRBV28	-	TRBD1	TGTGCCAGCAATGAGGCCGGGACAGGGAAAGCCTATCAGCCCCAGCATTTT	CASNEAGTGKAYQPQHF
TRBJ1-1	TRBV28	-	TRBD1	TGTGCCAGCAGTTCCCCCTTGGGACAGTTGAACACTGAAGCTTTCTTT	CASSSPLGQLNTEAFF
TRBJ1-1	TRBV7-6	-	TRBD1	TGTGCCAGCAGCTCGGCCGGGACAGGGAACACTGAAGCTTTCTTT	CASSSAGTGNTEAFF
TRBJ2-2	TRBV11-2	few	-	TGTGCCAGCAGCTTAACGGACAGCCCGACCGGGGAGCTGTTTTTT	CASSLTDSPTGELFF
TRBJ1-2	TRBV18	-	-	TGTGCCAGCTCCCTCAGCGGGGGGCAGAAAGGCTACACCTTC	CASSLSGGQKGYTF
TRBJ2-3	TRBV18	-	TRBD2	TGTGCCAGCTCACCACTAGCGGGGGGGCCGGGCACAGATACGCAGTATTTT	CASSPLAGGPGTDTQYF
TRBJ1-1	TRBV3-1/TRBV3-2	-	-	TGTGCCAGCAGCCCGATACAGGGGAACACTGAAGCTTTCTTT	CASSPIQGNTEAFF
TRBJ2-3	TRBV6-4	once	-	TGTGCCAGCAGTCTTCTCCGGAGTGGGGATACGCAGTATTTT	CASSLLRSGDTQYF
TRBJ2-3	TRBV6-5	-	TRBD1	TGTGCCAGCAGGGGGACAGGGAGAGGGGATACGCAGTATTTT	CASRGTGRGDTQYF
TRBJ1-6	TRBV19	-	-	TGTGCCAGTAGCGCGGCGAATTCGCCCCTCCACTTT	CASSAANSPLHF
TRBJ2-7	TRBV2	-	TRBD1	TGTGCCAGCAGTGGGACAGGGCACAACTCCTACGAGCAGTACTTC	CASSGTGHNSYEQYF
TRBJ2-7	TRBV27	once	-	TGTGCCAGCAGTTTATCCGGGTACGAGCAGTACTTC	CASSLSGYEQYF
TRBJ2-5	TRBV6-5	-	-	TGTGCCAGCAGTTATGTGGGGGCAGCATCCCAAGAGACCCAGTACTTC	CASSYVGAASQETQYF
TRBJ1-2	TRBV9	-	-	TGTGCCAGCAGCGTAGACTACAGGGTCACGCGCTATGGCTACACCTTC	CASSVDYRVTRYGYTF
TRBJ1-1	TRBV7-9	-	-	TGTGCCAGCAACACCAGGACACTGAACACTGAAGCTTTCTTT	CASNTRTLNTEAFF
TRBJ2-7	TRBV2	-	TRBD2	TGTGCCAGCAGTGAAATAGCTAGCGGGGGGGTCTACGAGCAGTACTTC	CASSEIASGGVYEQYF
TRBJ1-6	TRBV5-4	-	TRBD1	TGTGCCAGCAGCTGGGGACAGGCTAATTCACCCCTCCACTTT	CASSWGQANSPLHF
TRBJ1-5	TRBV7-2	-	-	TGTGCCAGCAGCCGCCTCGGGGGGAATCAGCCCCAGCATTTT	CASSRLGGNQPQHF
TRBJ1-2	TRBV6-1	-	-	TGTGCCAGCAGTGAAAGTGGGCAGGATGGCTACACCTTC	CASSESGQDGYTF
TRBJ2-7	TRBV7-8	-	-	TGTGCCAGCAGCTTAGCGAGGGGGGGCTCCTACGAGCAGTACTTC	CASSLARGGSYEQYF
TRBJ2-7	TRBV12-3/TRBV12-4	-	-	TGTGCCAGCATTCGTGTCTACGAGCAGTACTTC	CASIRVYEQYF
TRBJ1-2	TRBV5-1	-	-	TGCGCCAGCAGCTTAGGAGGGAAATTCCGAAGAGCTAACTATGGCTACACCTTC	CASSLGGKFRRANYGYTF
TRBJ2-7	TRBV7-3	-	-	TGTGCCAGCAGCCCCAACCCCGGGGGCGAGCAGTACTTC	CASSPNPGGEQYF